The 9 T cell receptor beta chains reported below all come from one sample, sequenced in a study of cytomegalovirus exposure and HLA in healthy donors. Sequencing was performed with immunoSEQ multiplex PCR; in TCRdb, only in-frame clones are kept and a portion is missing. The table shows about 120,000 clones, with over 75% occurring only once. The sample was PBMCs. The receptors stem from a woman aged 25 to 39 in good health and CMV-seronegative.

The chain recombines TRBV5-5 with TRBJ2-5, with 9 bases matching TRBD1. Germline CDR1 is SGHKS and CDR2 is YYEKEE (reference sequence). This CDR3 region has 17 residues. V shed 1 base, J shed 5 bases, and the junction held 12 bases outside the gene matches. The CDR3 DNA follows: TGTGCCAGCAGCTTGCGGACGACAGGGGGAAAGTTGGAGACCCAGTACTTC. It codes for CASSLRTTGGKLETQYF.

V is TRBV29-1 and J is TRBJ2-1, with D perhaps TRBD2 (5 bases). Germline assignment: CDR1 SQVTM and CDR2 ANQGSEA. The V end was cut by 7 bases, the J end by 6 bases, with 10 bases between. This CDR3 is built from 11 residues. In DNA form, the CDR3 reads TGCAGCGCCGGGGTGGGCAATGAGCAGTTCTTC. Translation: CSAGVGNEQFF.

The chain combines TRBV4-3 with TRBJ2-1; 8 bases match TRBD2. Germline V gene data show CDR1 as LGHNA and CDR2 as YSLEER. CDR3 length: 18 amino acids. The V gene end was trimmed by 0 bases and the J gene end by 5 bases; junction bases not matched to a gene: 12. The CDR3 coding sequence is TGCGCCAGCAGCCAAGATCCCCGAGGCCCGGGGGGGCACAATGAGCAGTTCTTC. Amino acid sequence: CASSQDPRGPGGHNEQFF.

The chain carries TRBV11-3 and TRBJ2-1, with TRBD2 identical over 13 bases. CDR3 length: 15 amino acids. Germline V gene lookup returns CDR1 SGHNT and CDR2 YENEEA. The trim removed 5 bases at V and 9 bases at J, leaving 7 bases unmatched. The CDR3 DNA sequence: TGTGCCAGCAGCCAACTAGCGGGGGGGCCTCGTGAGCAGTTCTTC. Its translation is CASSQLAGGPREQFF.

This clone was observed once. V and J are TRBV7-9 and TRBJ2-7; D is perhaps TRBD1 (5 bases). The CDR3 runs to 16 residues. Between the trimmed V and J ends, which lost 6 bases and 3 bases, there was a span of 21 bases. In germline, CDR1 is SEHNR, CDR2 FQNEAQ (reference sequence). The CDR3 sequence is CASSPKRQPVIYEQYF. The CDR3 DNA sequence: TGTGCCAGCAGTCCTAAGAGACAGCCAGTCATCTACGAGCAGTACTTC.

The J gene is TRBJ1-1, the V gene TRBV2; D is possibly TRBD1 (5 bases). The CDR3 spans 13 residues. V was clipped by 8 bases and J by 2 bases, with 12 bases between them. Germline lookup yields CDR1 SNHLY and CDR2 FYNNEI. The CDR3 loop reads CASGWTSNTEAFF. CDR3 nucleotide sequence: TGTGCCAGCGGCTGGACAAGTAACACTGAAGCTTTCTTT.

The rearrangement links TRBV5-4 to TRBJ2-1, with 12 bases aligning to TRBD1. CDR1 is SGHNT and CDR2 is YYREEE in the germline V gene (reference sequence). Trimming cost V 3 bases and J 7 bases; bases outside gene matches: 5. This CDR3 spans 15 amino acids. This chain's CDR3 is CASSSTGQGANEQFF. As DNA, the CDR3 is TGTGCCAGCAGCTCAACGGGACAGGGGGCGAATGAGCAGTTCTTC. The variable domain in full, completed from reference TRBV5-4 and TRBJ2-1, reads ETGVTQSPTHLIKTRGQQVTLRCSSQSGHNTVSWYQQALGQGPQFIFQYYREEENGRGNFPPRFSGLQFPNYSSELNVNALELDDSALYLCASSSTGQGANEQFFGPGTRLTVL.

The chain's CDR3 is CASSFNGGNTGELFF. The CDR3 DNA is TGTGCCAGCAGTTTCAACGGCGGCAACACCGGGGAGCTGTTTTTT. The chain employs TRBV27 and TRBJ2-2, with D uncertain. From germline, CDR1 is MNHEY and CDR2 SMNVEV (reference sequence). V lost 3 bases and J lost 2, with 10 bases in between. The CDR3 has 15 residues.

The gene calls are TRBV14 and TRBJ2-7; D is ambiguous. CDR1 and CDR2 from the germline V gene are SGHDN and FVKESK. The CDR3 is 14 amino acids. V was trimmed by 2 bases and J by 0 bases, leaving 8 bases between them. The DNA of the CDR3 is TGTGCCAGCAGCCAAAGAGGATACTCCTACGAGCAGTACTTC. Translating it yields CASSQRGYSYEQYF.